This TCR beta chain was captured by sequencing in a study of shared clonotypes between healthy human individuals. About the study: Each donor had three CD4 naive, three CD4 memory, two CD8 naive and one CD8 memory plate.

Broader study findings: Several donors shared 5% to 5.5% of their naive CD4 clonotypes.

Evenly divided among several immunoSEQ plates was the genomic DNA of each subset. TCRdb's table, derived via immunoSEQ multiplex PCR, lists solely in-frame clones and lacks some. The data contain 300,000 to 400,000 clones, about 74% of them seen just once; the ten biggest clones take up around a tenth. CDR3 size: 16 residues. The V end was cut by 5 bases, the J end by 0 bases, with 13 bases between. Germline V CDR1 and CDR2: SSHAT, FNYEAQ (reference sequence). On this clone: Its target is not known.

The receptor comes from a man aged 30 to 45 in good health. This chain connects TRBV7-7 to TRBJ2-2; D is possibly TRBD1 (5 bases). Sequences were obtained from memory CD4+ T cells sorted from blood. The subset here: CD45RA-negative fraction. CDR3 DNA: TGTGCCAGCAGCCGTAATACAGGCGCGAACACCGGGGAGCTGTTTTTT. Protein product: CASSRNTGANTGELFF.